This TCR beta chain was sequenced for a study of cytomegalovirus exposure and HLA in healthy donors. This clone occurred a few times. Its specificity is unknown. Findings and limits, study-wide: Accurate prediction of HLA-A and HLA-B alleles (for most subjects) was reportedly achieved from TCR beta sequences. Being productive about 87% or about 30% of the time was typical of most TCR beta V segments in an earlier analysis.

Use of 60 Vbeta and 13 Jbeta primers characterized the PCR. Some clones are missing from TCRdb's copy, which holds only in-frame ones; the method was immunoSEQ multiplex PCR. The sample consists of approximately 210,000 clones, about 76% of them appearing once. CDR3 size: 16 residues. Germline CDR1 is LNHDA and CDR2 is SQIVND (reference sequence). Trimming took 4 bases from V and 4 from J, leaving 17 bases between them. This receptor was identified in a woman aged 45-59 years in good health and CMV-seronegative. The chain joins TRBV19 to TRBJ2-1, with D possibly matching TRBD2 (6 bases). Source material: PBMCs. The CDR3 DNA follows: TGTGCCAGTAGTAGCCGCGGAGCCCGGGGGTACAATGAGCAGTTCTTC. Translating it yields CASSSRGARGYNEQFF. Drawing the rest from reference TRBV19 and TRBJ2-1, the complete variable domain is DGGITQSPKYLFRKEGQNVTLSCEQNLNHDAMYWYRQDPGQGLRLIYYSQIVNDFQKGDIAEGYSVSREKKESFPLTVTSAQKNPTAFYLCASSSRGARGYNEQFFGPGTRLTVL.